The clone carrying this TCR beta chain was counted between two and nine times. Its antigen is currently unknown. V was shortened by 2 bases and J by 0 bases, with 7 bases between the two germline ends. There are 14 residues in the CDR3. CDR1 is SGHTA and CDR2 is FQGTGA in the germline V gene. The study ran the assay at deep level. TCRdb's copy holds only in-frame clones and misses some; the assay was immunoSEQ multiplex PCR. Found here are approximately 980,000 clones, 76% of them singletons; the top ten hold approximately 1.5%. This sample was included in a study of shared clonotypes between healthy human individuals. Turning to the study itself: For every donor, three CD4 naive, three CD4 memory, two CD8 naive and one CD8 memory plates were used.

Overall study findings and caveats: As a rule, naive subsets had a larger estimated richness than memory subsets.

The receptor's source is a man aged 18 to 30 in good health. Sequenced input: memory CD4+ T cells sorted from blood. The subset here: CD45RA-negative fraction. The V and J genes are TRBV7-3 and TRBJ1-1; weak D call: TRBD1 (5 bases). The CDR3 DNA follows: TGTGCCAGCAGCTTAGAGGGGATGAACACTGAAGCTTTCTTT. Protein sequence: CASSLEGMNTEAFF.